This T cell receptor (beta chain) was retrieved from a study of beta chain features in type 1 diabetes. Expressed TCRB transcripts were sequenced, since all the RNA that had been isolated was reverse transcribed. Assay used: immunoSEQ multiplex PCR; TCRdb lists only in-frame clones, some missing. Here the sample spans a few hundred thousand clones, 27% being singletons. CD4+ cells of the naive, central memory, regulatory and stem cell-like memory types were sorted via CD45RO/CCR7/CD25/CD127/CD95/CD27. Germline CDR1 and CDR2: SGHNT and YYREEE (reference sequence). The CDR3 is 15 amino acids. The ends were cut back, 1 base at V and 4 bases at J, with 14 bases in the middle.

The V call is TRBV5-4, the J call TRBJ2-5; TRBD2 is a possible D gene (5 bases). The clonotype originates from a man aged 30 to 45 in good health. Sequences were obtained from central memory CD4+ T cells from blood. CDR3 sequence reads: CASSLRLRGGETQYF. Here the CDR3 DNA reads TGTGCCAGCAGCTTGAGACTAAGAGGTGGAGAGACCCAGTACTTC.